This entry features one T cell receptor beta chain sequence. The antigen is unknown. Trimming removed 0 bases at V and 10 bases at J, with 7 bases between. This CDR3 contains 12 residues. Germline V gives CDR1 SGHTA, CDR2 FQGNSA. TCRdb recomputed calls from the reads with MiXCR, one row per CDR3 protein. The table includes approximately 500,000 distinct CDR3 sequences, about 33% detected once. This sample was included in a study of T cell repertoires in cytomegalovirus infection. Study summary: Epitope selection comprised recently identified HLA-C-restricted CMV epitopes and well-studied HLA-B-restricted CMV epitopes. Evidence of both CMV infection and a matching HLA type came from public TCR beta signatures.

The receptor comes from a human donor in good health (CMV status not recorded). Some clones in this sample may be carry-over from other donors' samples. J is TRBJ2-1 and V is TRBV7-2, with no clear D. This sample comprised cultured PBMCs, obtained from culture after CMV antigen stimulation. The CDR3 nucleotides read TGTGCCAGCAGCTTAGCGGGATGGGAGCAGTTCTTC. Translation: CASSLAGWEQFF. Supplemented by reference TRBV7-2 and TRBJ2-1, the full variable domain reads GAGVSQSPSNKVTEKGKDVELRCDPISGHTALYWYRQSLGQGLEFLIYFQGNSAPDKSGLPSDRFSAERTGGSVSTLTIQRTQQEDSAVYLCASSLAGWEQFFGPGTRLTVL.